This T cell receptor (beta chain) was documented in a study of T cell responses to AZD1222 COVID-19 vaccine. There are 17 residues in the CDR3. V was clipped by 7 bases and J by 0 bases; unmatched bases: 9. Germline values: CDR1 KGHDR, CDR2 SFDVKD. A remark on this clone: Its antigen remains unidentified.

The data were produced by immunoSEQ multiplex PCR, yet TCRdb's version contains in-frame clones alone and is incomplete. The repertoire holds around 100,000 clones, with about 88% as singletons. Study outcomes and limitations: Most donors were white British and more were female, and clonal diversity was possibly underestimated. Baseline serology detected seropositivity in only a handful of AZD1222 recipients.

The clonotype comes from an adult in good health. The chain combines TRBV24-1 with TRBJ2-1; 9 bases map to TRBD1. Here the sequenced sample was peripheral blood, taken on day 0 of AZD1222 vaccination. This chain's CDR3 is CATSARGQGSSYNEQFF. CDR3 sequence (DNA): TGTGCCACCAGCGCCAGGGGACAGGGAAGCTCCTACAATGAGCAGTTCTTC.